This TCR beta chain derives from a study of shared clonotypes between healthy human individuals. Overall study context: The cohort had two women and three men, ages 18 to 49. Each donor contributed plates that comprised three CD4 naive, three CD4 memory, two CD8 naive and one CD8 memory. Study outcomes and limitations: Richness estimates generally favored naive over memory subsets.

This CDR3 is 14 amino acids long. Germline V gene sequence: CDR1 SNHLY, CDR2 FYNNEI. V lost 5 bases and J lost 5, with 15 bases in between. As for this clone: Its antigen is not known.

CD45RO-negative, CCR7-positively selected cells formed the naive CD8 fraction, excluding terminally differentiated effector memory CD45RA+ cells. Donors had no recently reported acute infections or vaccinations and were HIV-negative. Measured with immunoSEQ multiplex PCR; TCRdb has only the in-frame clones, and not every one. The sample contains fewer than 1 million clones, 90% to 98% of which appear only once. The sequence came from a man aged 30 to 45 in good health. The chain carries TRBV2 and TRBJ1-2; D is undetermined. What was sequenced was naive CD8+ T cells sorted from blood. CDR3 DNA sequence: TGTGCCAGCAGTTCGGCAGGCCCCTCTTATGGCTACACCTTC. It yields the protein CASSSAGPSYGYTF.